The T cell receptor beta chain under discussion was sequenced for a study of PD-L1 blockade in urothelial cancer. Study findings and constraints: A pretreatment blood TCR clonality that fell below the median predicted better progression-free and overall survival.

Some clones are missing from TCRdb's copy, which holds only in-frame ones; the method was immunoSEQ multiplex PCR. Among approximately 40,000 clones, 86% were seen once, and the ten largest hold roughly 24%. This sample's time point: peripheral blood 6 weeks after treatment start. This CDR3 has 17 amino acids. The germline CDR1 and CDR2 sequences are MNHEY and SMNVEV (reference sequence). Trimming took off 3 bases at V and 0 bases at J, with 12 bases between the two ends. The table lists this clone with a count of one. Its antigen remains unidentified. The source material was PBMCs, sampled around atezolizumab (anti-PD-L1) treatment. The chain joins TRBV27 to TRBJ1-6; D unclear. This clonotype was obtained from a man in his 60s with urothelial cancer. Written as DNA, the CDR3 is TGTGCCAGCAGTTTTGAGCCGCTAAACTCCTATAATTCACCCCTCCACTTT. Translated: CASSFEPLNSYNSPLHF.